What follows are 25 T cell receptor beta chains derived from one specimen sequenced in a study of molecular identifiers for immune sequencing clone quantification (dated by TCRdb to between 2017 and 2018). The library was made by PCR. Instrument used: NextSeq 500. TCRdb cleaned the public reads at Q25 with fastp, built clones with MiXCR and kept in-frame beta chains. A single entry per CDR3 protein holds the most common genes and DNA from its merged rows. A total of nearly 650,000 distinct CDR3 sequences appear in this sample, around 25% of them only once. 0.75% to 0.8% of the sample belongs to the ten largest clones. The sequencing sample was made of naive CD8+ T cells from blood, with Jurkat cell RNA spiked in. Interpreted using the paper, the cell subset or site label stands for: FACS-sorted CD8+CD4-CCR7+CD45RA+ naive T cells. Every receptor here comes from a human donor in good health. Some libraries in this study had Jurkat cell RNA spiked in.

This clonotype was seen many times. The chain couples TRBV5-1 to TRBJ2-1; TRBD2 might be the D (6 bases). CDR1 and CDR2 from the germline V gene are SGHRS and YFSETQ. With 0 bases removed from V and 0 bases from J, the gap between germline ends came to 16 bases. This CDR3 has 18 amino acids. DNA for the CDR3: TGCGCCAGCAGCTTGGTTAATGCGGGGAGAACCTCCTACAATGAGCAGTTCTTC. It yields the protein CASSLVNAGRTSYNEQFF. The complete variable domain, with remaining parts taken from reference TRBV5-1 and TRBJ2-1, reads KAGVTQTPRYLIKTRGQQVTLSCSPISGHRSVSWYQQTPGQGLQFLFEYFSETQRNKGNFPGRFSGRQFSNSRSEMNVSTLELGDSALYLCASSLVNAGRTSYNEQFFGPGTRLTVL.

The chain carries TRBV6-2 or TRBV6-3 and TRBJ2-3, with 9 positions matching TRBD2. V was pared by 1 base and J by 6 bases, with 5 bases of the junction left unmatched. The CDR3 runs 15 residues. Germline CDR1 and CDR2: MNHEY and SVGEGT. The CDR3 protein is CASSYWLAGSDTQYF. In nucleotides, the CDR3 is TGTGCCAGCAGTTACTGGCTAGCGGGGTCGGATACGCAGTATTTT.

This clonotype was seen only a few times. The V gene is TRBV20-1, the J gene TRBJ1-5, with D perhaps matching TRBD1 (5 bases). The CDR3 extends over 14 amino acids. Deletions cut 5 bases from V and 6 bases from J, with 17 bases between. CDR1 is DFQATT and CDR2 is SNEGSKA in the germline V gene (reference sequence). This CDR3 reads CSAQTAVSGQPQHF. The CDR3 coding sequence is TGCAGTGCTCAGACAGCCGTGAGTGGTCAGCCCCAGCATTTT.

For the CDR3, the DNA is TGTGCCAGCAGCGGAGATAGGCGGACGGAAACCTACGAGCAGTACTTC. Translating it yields CASSGDRRTETYEQYF. This rearrangement joins TRBV2 to TRBJ2-7; no firm D call. Germline V gene lookup returns CDR1 SNHLY and CDR2 FYNNEI. CDR3 size: 16 residues. V gave up 6 bases and J gave up 2 bases, with 20 bases separating them. Variable domain in full (rest from reference TRBV2 and TRBJ2-7): EPEVTQTPSHQVTQMGQEVILRCVPISNHLYFYWYRQILGQKVEFLVSFYNNEISEKSEIFDDQFSVERPDGSNFTLKIRSTKLEDSAMYFCASSGDRRTETYEQYFGPGTRLTVT.

Concerning this clonotype: A much bigger clone sits one base away, suggesting this may be a read error. The chain links TRBV6-5 to TRBJ1-4, with a weak D call TRBD1 (5 bases). The CDR3 totals 15 residues. In germline, CDR1 is MNHEY, CDR2 SVGAGI. The CDR3 nucleotides read TGTGCCAGCAGTCCAGACAGCGCAACTAATGAAAAACCGTTTTTT. It codes for CASSPDSATNEKPFF.

To note about this clonotype: The junction differs from germline at one of its ends, possibly a read error. The chain is built from TRBV24-1 and TRBJ2-1; TRBD2 matches at 14 bases. The germline V gene has CDR1 KGHDR and CDR2 SFDVKD. The CDR3 runs to 20 residues. The CDR3 loop is CATSDRPGTSGSASRDEQSF. Here the CDR3 DNA reads TGTGCCACCAGTGACCGACCCGGGACTAGCGGGAGTGCTTCGAGGGATGAGCAGTCCTTC.

V gene TRBV27 combines with J gene TRBJ2-7; tentative D call: TRBD1 (6 bases). The CDR3 extends over 13 amino acids. Trimming removed 5 bases at V and 4 bases at J, with 12 bases between. Germline assignment: CDR1 MNHEY and CDR2 SMNVEV (reference sequence). CDR3 sequence (DNA): TGTGCCAGCAGTCCAGGGGAAGTATACGAGCAGTACTTC. Residues: CASSPGEVYEQYF.

The sample holds many counts of this clonotype. V and J are TRBV20-1 and TRBJ1-1; D gene uncertain. The V end was cut by 0 bases, the J end by 0 bases, with 5 bases between. CDR1 DFQATT and CDR2 SNEGSKA come from the germline V gene (reference sequence). This CDR3 spans 13 amino acids. The CDR3 sequence: CSARDLLNTEAFF. The CDR3 region has the DNA TGCAGTGCTAGAGATCTGTTGAACACTGAAGCTTTCTTT.

This chain uses TRBV21-1 with TRBJ2-1. TRBV21-1 has pseudogene status. The CDR3 has 12 residues. The CDR3 protein is CASTAGRNEQFF. DNA for the CDR3: TGTGCCAGCACAGCAGGTAGGAATGAGCAGTTCTTC.

Ten or more counts support this clonotype. The CDR3 DNA reads TGCGCCAGCAGCCTTTCCCCAGGAGTGGGACTTACGAACACCGGGGAGCTGTTTTTT. This encodes CASSLSPGVGLTNTGELFF. The J gene is TRBJ2-2, the V gene TRBV4-3; tentative D call: TRBD2 (6 bases). CDR1 and CDR2 from the germline V gene are LGHNA and YSLEER. Between the trimmed V and J ends, which lost 4 bases and 0 bases, there was a span of 21 bases. The CDR3 has 19 amino acids.

The rearrangement links TRBV6-2 or TRBV6-3 to TRBJ2-2; D may be TRBD2 (5 bases). CDR3 length: 13 residues. V gave up 0 bases and J gave up 7 bases, with 6 bases separating them. Germline V gene sequence: CDR1 MNHEY, CDR2 SVGEGT. This CDR3 reads CASSYSRVGELFF. In DNA, the CDR3 is TGTGCCAGCAGTTACTCGCGGGTCGGGGAGCTGTTTTTT.

V gene TRBV27 combines with J gene TRBJ2-6; the D is unclear. Trimming pared 5 bases from V and 2 bases from J, leaving 16 bases between. Germline CDR1 MNHEY, CDR2 SMNVEV (reference sequence). The CDR3 length is 17 residues. The CDR3 here is CASSLVGGSAGANVLTF. As DNA, the CDR3 is TGTGCCAGCAGTCTTGTGGGCGGTTCGGCTGGGGCCAACGTCCTGACTTTC.

Points on this clonotype: A read error is possible here, since a much larger clone lies one base away. This chain joins TRBV30 and TRBJ2-7; TRBD2 matches 9 bases. The CDR3 covers 14 residues. Germline CDR1 reads GTSNPN; CDR2 reads SVGIG (reference sequence). V was clipped by 4 bases and J by 6 bases; unmatched bases: 10. CDR3 residues: CAWIPRTSECEQYF. CDR3 nucleotide sequence: TGTGCCTGGATCCCCCGGACTAGCGAATGCGAGCAGTACTTC.

The V call is TRBV7-6, the J call TRBJ1-1; D might be TRBD1 (5 bases). V lost 1 base, J lost 4 bases, and 16 bases lay in between. The CDR3 is 16 amino acids. The germline V gene has CDR1 SGHVS and CDR2 FNYEAQ. In nucleotides, the CDR3 is TGTGCCAGCAGCTTAGGGGACCTAACTGGCGGCACTGAAGCTTTCTTT. Encoded protein: CASSLGDLTGGTEAFF. Combining the CDR3 with reference TRBV7-6 and TRBJ1-1 gives the whole variable domain GAGVSQSPRYKVTKRGQDVALRCDPISGHVSLYWYRQALGQGPEFLTYFNYEAQQDKSGLPNDRFSAERPEGSISTLTIQRTEQRDSAMYRCASSLGDLTGGTEAFFGQGTRLTVV.

The chain has TRBV6-2 or TRBV6-3 and TRBJ2-3; the D gene is possibly TRBD2 (5 bases). Trimming removed 11 bases at V and 6 bases at J, with 12 bases between. The CDR3 is made up of 11 amino acids. Germline CDR1 and CDR2: MNHEY and SVGEGT. CDR3 coding DNA: TGTGCCGTCTTCGGCGGGGATACGCAGTATTTT. It is translated as CAVFGGDTQYF.

For this clonotype: A single base separates this from a much larger clone, so it may be a read error. J is TRBJ1-4 and V is TRBV6-5, with D uncertain. Germline CDR1 and CDR2: MNHEY and SVGAGI. This CDR3 is 13 amino acids long. The DNA for the CDR3 is TGTGCCAGCAGTTACGATCCTAATGAAGAACTGTTTTTT. Amino acids: CASSYDPNEELFF.

The chain joins TRBV19 to TRBJ1-2; D is perhaps TRBD1 (6 bases). CDR1 LNHDA and CDR2 SQIVND come from the germline V gene (reference sequence). The CDR3 totals 14 residues. V was trimmed by 4 bases and J by 4 bases, leaving 13 bases between them. The CDR3 here is CASSNQGHSYGYTF. The CDR3 nucleotides read TGTGCCAGTAGTAATCAGGGACATTCCTATGGCTACACCTTC.

The rearrangement joins TRBV10-3 to TRBJ2-7; 11 positions match TRBD2. Germline V CDR1 and CDR2: ENHRY, SYGVKD. This CDR3 comprises 17 residues. Losses at the gene ends were 3 bases for V and 7 bases for J; bases not matched to a gene: 14. CDR3 in DNA: TGTGCCATCAGTGATTTCACTAGCGGGGGCAGTTCGAGAGAGCAGTACTTC. Translating gives CAISDFTSGGSSREQYF.

This clonotype was seen repeatedly, ten times or more. V gene TRBV27 combines with J gene TRBJ2-5, with 7 positions matching TRBD1. The CDR3 length is 14 residues. Germline CDR1 is MNHEY and CDR2 is SMNVEV (reference sequence). V was pared by 5 bases and J by 2 bases, with 5 bases of the junction left unmatched. The CDR3 DNA reads as TGTGCCAGCAGTCTACAGGGGTATCAAGAGACCCAGTACTTC. Its protein product is CASSLQGYQETQYF.

As for this clonotype: A read error may explain this, as a much larger clone is one base away. The gene calls are TRBV7-6 and TRBJ2-5; D is perhaps TRBD1 (6 bases). The CDR3 runs to 16 residues. Germline lookup yields CDR1 SGHVS and CDR2 FNYEAQ. The CDR3 region is CACSLLRDKPQETQYF. As DNA, the CDR3 is TGTGCCTGCAGCCTACTCCGGGACAAGCCCCAAGAGACCCAGTACTTC.

The chain carries TRBV21-1 and TRBJ1-1; TRBD1, the table's D call, lacks a check against the DNA. TRBV21-1 is listed as a pseudogene. The length of the CDR3 is 13 residues. As DNA, the CDR3 is TGTGCCAGCAGCTACCGGGACGGCACTGAAGCTTTCTTT. This codes for CASSYRDGTEAFF.

Written as DNA, the CDR3 is TGTGCCAGCAGTTCCTCGGGCCCGGGAGCCACTGAAGCTTTCTTT. It specifies CASSSSGPGATEAFF. The V call is TRBV12-3 or TRBV12-4, the J call TRBJ1-1; D is unresolved. The CDR3 is made up of 15 amino acids. The V end lost 4 bases, the J end lost 4 bases, and 16 bases lay between the germline ends.

This rearrangement joins TRBV19 to TRBJ2-3, with 10 bases matching TRBD2. This CDR3 is 17 amino acids long. The germline V gene has CDR1 LNHDA and CDR2 SQIVND (reference sequence). Losses at the gene ends were 1 base for V and 4 bases for J; bases not matched to a gene: 8. The CDR3 region is CASSIGASGRGADTQYF. The CDR3 coding sequence is TGTGCCAGTAGTATAGGTGCTAGCGGGAGAGGGGCAGATACGCAGTATTTT.

To note about this clonotype: The junction departs from germline at one end; a sequencing error may be responsible. The chain carries TRBV18 and TRBJ1-5; 8 bases map to TRBD1. The germline V gene encodes CDR1 KGHSH and CDR2 LQKENI. This CDR3 has 19 amino acids. The CDR3 DNA reads as TGTGCCAGCTCACCACCGGAGGGACAGGCACACTATAGCAATCAGCCCCGGCATTTT. It codes for CASSPPEGQAHYSNQPRHF. Variable domain in full (rest from reference TRBV18 and TRBJ1-5): NAGVMQNPRHLVRRRGQEARLRCSPMKGHSHVYWYRQLPEEGLKFMVYLQKENIIDESGMPKERFSAEFPKEGPSILRIQQVVRGDSAAYFCASSPPEGQAHYSNQPRHFGDGTRLSIL.

V is TRBV5-6 and J is TRBJ2-3; 11 bases fit TRBD2. The CDR3 is 17 amino acids. Losses at the gene ends were 4 bases for V and 3 bases for J; bases not matched to a gene: 10. The V gene's germline CDR1 is SGHDT and CDR2 YYEEEE. This chain's CDR3 is CASSPEVAGGRTDTQYF. The CDR3, as DNA: TGTGCCAGCAGCCCCGAGGTAGCGGGAGGGCGTACAGATACGCAGTATTTT.